Each of the 5 T cell receptor beta chains below was sequenced from the same sample in a study of shared clonotypes between healthy human individuals. The protocol was immunoSEQ multiplex PCR, while the TCRdb copy is restricted to in-frame clones and leaves out a portion. The sample contains more than 550,000 clones, approximately 90% of which appear only once. CD45RO-negative cells were positively selected for CCR7, leaving out terminally differentiated effector memory CD45RA+ cells. Sequencing was done on a sample of naive CD8+ T cells sorted from blood. Receptor source: a man aged 30 to 39 in good health.

The rearrangement uses TRBV7-9 and TRBJ2-5; no definite D call. Germline CDR1 and CDR2: SEHNR and FQNEAQ (reference sequence). The ends were cut back, 7 bases at V and 2 bases at J, with 14 bases in the middle. This CDR3 has 14 amino acids. This CDR3 is CASTWEHRQETQYF. The CDR3 bases are TGTGCCAGCACCTGGGAACACAGACAAGAGACCCAGTACTTC.

The genes are TRBV4-1 and TRBJ2-1; 7 bases fit TRBD2. Germline CDR1 is MGHRA and CDR2 is YSYEKL. The CDR3 is 17 residues long. V lost 0 bases and J lost 3; bases outside the gene matches: 8. The CDR3 DNA is TGCGCCAGCAGCCAAGATCATTCCAGCGGGATCTACAATGAGCAGTTCTTC. Amino acid sequence: CASSQDHSSGIYNEQFF.

This clone appeared a few times. This chain links TRBV7-6 with TRBJ2-2; D call uncertain. The V gene's germline CDR1 is SGHVS and CDR2 FNYEAQ. CDR3 size: 17 residues. The ends were cut back, 5 bases at V and 5 bases at J, with 21 bases in the middle. This chain's CDR3 is CASSPRFKSPRTGELFF. The CDR3 DNA reads as TGTGCCAGCAGCCCGAGATTTAAGTCCCCGCGGACCGGGGAGCTGTTTTTT.

The J gene is TRBJ2-1, the V gene TRBV13; possible D gene TRBD2, 6 bases. Trimming took 5 bases from V and 6 from J, leaving 17 bases between them. Germline lookup yields CDR1 PRHDT and CDR2 FYEKMQ (reference sequence). The CDR3 spans 15 residues. As DNA, the CDR3 is TGTGCCAGCAGCCCTTCAAGCTGGCGGGGCAATGAGCAGTTCTTC. Its protein product is CASSPSSWRGNEQFF.

CDR3 coding DNA: TGTGCCAGCAGTTTAACCGGACTAGTACGCAACGAGCAGTACTTC. Residues: CASSLTGLVRNEQYF. The chain recombines TRBV27 with TRBJ2-7; 7 bases align to TRBD2. The CDR3 length is 15 residues. Trimming at V came to 2 bases and at J to 5 bases, leaving 9 bases not matched to a gene. Germline V gene sequence: CDR1 MNHEY, CDR2 SMNVEV (reference sequence).